This TCR beta chain is from a study of response to subunit inactivated influenza vaccine. Study-level points and caveats: Each seasonal influenza vaccination, the authors suggested, recruits few new T cells.

TCRdb passed the RT-PCR reads through MiXCR, listing each CDR3 protein once. This table has around 650,000 distinct CDR3 sequences, more than 15% appearing once. CDR1 SGHTA and CDR2 FQGNSA come from the germline V gene. The V end was cut by 6 bases, the J end by 6 bases, with 26 bases between. CDR3 length: 17 residues. Of note for this clonotype: Its matching antigen is unknown.

This sample comprised PBMCs from blood, obtained approximately 12 days after vaccination. This TCR was recovered from a man aged 50 to 59 who received an inactivated influenza vaccine. The chain recombines TRBV7-2 with TRBJ1-2, with D perhaps matching TRBD1 (5 bases). DNA for the CDR3: TGTGCCAGCAGAAAAATGGGGCGAGGGGTGGTTATCGATGGCTACACCTTC. Residues: CASRKMGRGVVIDGYTF.